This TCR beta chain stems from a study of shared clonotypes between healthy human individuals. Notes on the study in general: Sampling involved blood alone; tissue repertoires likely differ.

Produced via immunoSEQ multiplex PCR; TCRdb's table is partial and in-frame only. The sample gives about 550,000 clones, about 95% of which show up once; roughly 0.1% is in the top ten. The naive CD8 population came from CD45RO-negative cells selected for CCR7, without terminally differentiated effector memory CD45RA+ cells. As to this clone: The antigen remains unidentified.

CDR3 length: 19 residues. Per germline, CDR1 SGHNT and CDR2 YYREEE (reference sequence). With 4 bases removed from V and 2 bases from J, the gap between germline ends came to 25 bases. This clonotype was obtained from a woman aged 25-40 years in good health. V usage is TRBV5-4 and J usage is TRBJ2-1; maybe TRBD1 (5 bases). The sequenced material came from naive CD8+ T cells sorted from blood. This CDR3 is CASSQQETNDPITYNEQFF. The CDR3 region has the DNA TGTGCCAGCAGCCAACAGGAAACGAACGACCCCATTACCTACAATGAGCAGTTCTTC.